What follows are 30 T cell receptor beta chains derived from one specimen sequenced in a study of T-cell memory formation after mild COVID-19. TCRdb ran MiXCR on the 5' RACE reads and lists one entry per CDR3 protein. The sample shows under 200,000 distinct CDR3 sequences, around 10% of them seen only once. The sample was PBMCs or a T cell subset sorted from them (not recorded which). Receptor source: a man younger than 30 who had mild COVID-19 (a few samples of this study predate the infection). Cell type and time point are not known.

This clonotype came up many times. V gene TRBV29-1 combines with J gene TRBJ1-1; TRBD1 matches at 9 bases. Germline assignment: CDR1 SQVTM and CDR2 ANQGSEA. The length of the CDR3 is 13 residues. V shed 6 bases and J 2 bases; nucleotides not matched to a gene: 4. The CDR3 sequence: CSVTTGGNTEAFF. CDR3 DNA: TGCAGCGTGACGACAGGGGGTAACACTGAAGCTTTCTTT.

The V call is TRBV7-9, the J call TRBJ2-7; D is unclear. Germline V gives CDR1 SEHNR, CDR2 FQNEAQ (reference sequence). Trimming took 3 bases from V and 2 from J, leaving 14 bases between them. CDR3 length equals 15 residues. This CDR3 reads CASSFRRRSAYEQYV. DNA for the CDR3: TGTGCCAGCAGCTTTCGCCGGAGATCGGCCTACGAGCAGTACGTC.

The J gene is TRBJ1-4, the V gene TRBV4-1; TRBD1 agrees at 7 bases. Germline assignment: CDR1 MGHRA and CDR2 YSYEKL. This CDR3 is built from 14 residues. Trimming took 0 bases from V and 7 from J; bases not matched to a gene: 2. The CDR3 nucleotides are TGCGCCAGCAGCCAAGACAGGGGGGTTGAAAAACTGTTTTTT. Its protein is CASSQDRGVEKLFF.

This chain links TRBV6-5 with TRBJ2-1, with 9 bases matching TRBD1. Germline-derived CDR1 and CDR2 are MNHEY and SVGAGI. The length of the CDR3 is 15 residues. After removal of 0 bases from V and 16 bases from J, the junction contained 13 bases not matched to a gene. In nucleotides, the CDR3 is TGTGCCAGCAGTTACTCGACGCCGATCCGGGACAGGGTCTTCTTC. Translation gives CASSYSTPIRDRVFF.

This clonotype was picked up a small number of times. V and J are TRBV6-6 and TRBJ1-3; D gene ambiguous. The CDR3 runs to 12 residues. The V gene lost 9 bases and the J gene lost 0 bases, with 6 bases spanning the gap. Germline V gene lookup returns CDR1 MNHNY and CDR2 SVGAGI (reference sequence). The CDR3 sequence is CASGLSGNTIYF. The CDR3 nucleotides read TGTGCCAGTGGGCTCTCTGGAAACACCATATATTTT.

This clonotype was detected a few times. This chain links TRBV12-5 with TRBJ2-7; no definite D call. The CDR3 runs 16 residues. The V gene's germline CDR1 is LGHNT and CDR2 FRNRAP. Deletions cut 0 bases from V and 7 bases from J, with 19 bases between. The chain's CDR3 is CASGLVFLSEVEEQYF. For the CDR3, the DNA is TGTGCTAGTGGTTTGGTCTTTCTTTCCGAGGTCGAGGAGCAGTACTTC.

This clonotype was seen more than once but under ten times. The chain combines TRBV19 with TRBJ2-5; D may match TRBD1 or TRBD2 (5 bases each). CDR3 length: 15 residues. Germline V gene lookup returns CDR1 LNHDA and CDR2 SQIVND (reference sequence). V shed 7 bases and J shed 2 bases, with 17 bases lying between them. The CDR3 sequence: CASTRTGRAQETQYF. The CDR3 DNA sequence: TGTGCCAGTACCCGGACGGGGCGCGCACAAGAGACCCAGTACTTC.

The chain is built from TRBV20-1 and TRBJ2-3; D is unresolved. V was clipped by 3 bases and J by 0 bases, with 7 bases between them. This CDR3 contains 13 residues. In germline, CDR1 is DFQATT, CDR2 SNEGSKA (reference sequence). The CDR3 bases are TGCAGTGCTAGCCAGATTAGCACAGATACGCAGTATTTT. It is translated as CSASQISTDTQYF.

The chain is built from TRBV12-3 or TRBV12-4 and TRBJ1-2, with D hard to call. The CDR3 contains 15 residues. Trimming removed 5 bases at V and 3 bases at J, with 16 bases between. The CDR3 DNA reads as TGTGCCAGCAGTGTGGAGCACAGCCTGGACTATGGCTACACCTTC. It encodes CASSVEHSLDYGYTF.

CDR3 protein: CASVRQGENNYGYTF. Written as DNA, the CDR3 is TGTGCCAGCGTGAGGCAGGGGGAAAACAACTATGGCTACACCTTC. The rearrangement links TRBV2 to TRBJ1-2; 7 bases are a match to TRBD1. V was clipped by 8 bases and J by 2 bases; unmatched bases: 11. Germline values: CDR1 SNHLY, CDR2 FYNNEI. The CDR3 runs 15 residues.

The chain has TRBV28 and TRBJ1-1, with TRBD1 as a possible D gene (6 bases). Trimming shortened V by 1 base and J by 10 bases, and 10 bases separated the two germline ends. Germline CDR1 is MDHEN and CDR2 is SYDVKM. CDR3 length equals 12 residues. The CDR3 is CASSLSGRGAFF. The CDR3 DNA sequence: TGTGCCAGCAGTTTATCGGGCAGGGGAGCTTTCTTT.

This clonotype came up a few times. The rearrangement links TRBV20-1 to TRBJ2-5; 10 nucleotides agree with TRBD2. Germline trimming cut 7 bases from V and 2 bases from J; bases unmatched to any gene: 7. Germline V gene sequence: CDR1 DFQATT, CDR2 SNEGSKA (reference sequence). CDR3 length equals 14 residues. The CDR3 here is CSGVRTSGQETQYF. CDR3 bases: TGCAGTGGGGTCCGGACTAGCGGACAAGAGACCCAGTACTTC.

Only a few counts were recorded for this clonotype. The chain has TRBV7-3 and TRBJ1-5; 9 bases are a match to TRBD1. With 6 bases clipped from V and 2 bases from J, the junction kept 8 bases outside the gene matches. Germline V gene data show CDR1 as SGHTA and CDR2 as FQGTGA. The CDR3 sequence is 16 residues long. The CDR3 loop reads CASRYRGRDGNQPQHF. The DNA of the CDR3 is TGTGCCAGCAGATACAGGGGGCGAGACGGCAATCAGCCCCAGCATTTT.

This clonotype has at least ten counts. This chain links TRBV20-1 with TRBJ1-2; the D gene is possibly TRBD1 (5 bases). This CDR3 spans 14 amino acids. Trimming took 3 bases from V and 0 from J, leaving 11 bases between them. Germline CDR1 DFQATT, CDR2 SNEGSKA (reference sequence). The CDR3 here is CSASLGVTNYGYTF. The DNA of the CDR3 is TGCAGTGCTAGTCTGGGGGTAACTAACTATGGCTACACCTTC.

V is TRBV10-3 and J is TRBJ2-7; 9 positions match TRBD2. The CDR3 spans 17 residues. The V gene's germline CDR1 is ENHRY and CDR2 SYGVKD. The trim removed 2 bases at V and 0 bases at J, leaving 8 bases unmatched. CDR3 nucleotide sequence: TGTGCCATCAGTGAGGGGCTAGCGGGGAAGAGCTCCTACGAGCAGTACTTC. As protein: CAISEGLAGKSSYEQYF.

This clonotype was recorded many times. The rearrangement joins TRBV15 to TRBJ2-1; 8 bases align to TRBD2. Germline V gives CDR1 LNHNV, CDR2 YYDKDF (reference sequence). This CDR3 has 15 residues. Germline trimming cut 1 base from V and 4 bases from J; bases unmatched to any gene: 3. This CDR3 is CATSRVAGGYNEQFF. The DNA for the CDR3 is TGTGCCACCAGCAGAGTGGCGGGGGGATACAATGAGCAGTTCTTC.

This clonotype has a count of ten or more. This sequence joins TRBV5-1 and TRBJ1-5; weak D call: TRBD1 (6 bases). The CDR3 contains 15 residues. V was pared by 0 bases and J by 3 bases, with 10 bases between. Germline V gives CDR1 SGHRS, CDR2 YFSETQ. The CDR3 loop is CASSLAGQPNQPQHF. The CDR3 region has the DNA TGCGCCAGCAGCTTGGCCGGACAGCCCAATCAGCCCCAGCATTTT.

Many counts were recorded for this clonotype. The chain is built from TRBV6-5 and TRBJ1-1, with 7 bases matching TRBD1. Germline trimming cut 2 bases from V and 1 base from J; bases unmatched to any gene: 4. Germline assignment: CDR1 MNHEY and CDR2 SVGAGI. This CDR3 has 15 amino acids. Here the CDR3 reads CASSYGTAPNTEAFF. As DNA, the CDR3 is TGTGCCAGCAGTTACGGGACAGCCCCGAACACTGAAGCTTTCTTT.

This clonotype was counted only a few times. The chain couples TRBV12-3 or TRBV12-4 to TRBJ1-5; maybe TRBD1 (5 bases). The CDR3 runs 17 residues. Trimming shortened V by 5 bases and J by 2 bases, and 19 bases separated the two germline ends. The CDR3 protein is CASSASWGDLGNQPQHF. The CDR3 nucleotides read TGTGCCAGCAGTGCCTCGTGGGGGGACCTGGGCAATCAGCCCCAGCATTTT.

The chain links TRBV4-1 to TRBJ2-3; D gene ambiguous. The ends were cut back, 10 bases at V and 6 bases at J, with 17 bases in the middle. This CDR3 comprises 13 residues. Germline V gene sequence: CDR1 MGHRA, CDR2 YSYEKL. CDR3 region: CATARTLEDTQYF. The DNA of the CDR3 is TGCGCCACCGCCCGAACTCTTGAGGATACGCAGTATTTT.

The table lists this clonotype with a few counts. This chain links TRBV7-2 with TRBJ1-3; 7 bases align to TRBD1. V gave up 5 bases and J gave up 4 bases; unmatched junction bases: 8. This CDR3 is built from 15 residues. Germline assignment: CDR1 SGHTA and CDR2 FQGNSA. CDR3 amino acids: CASSQQGGLGNTIYF. DNA for the CDR3: TGTGCCAGCAGCCAGCAGGGGGGATTGGGAAACACCATATATTTT.

This clonotype was counted between two and nine times. The chain recombines TRBV11-2 with TRBJ2-1; D is ambiguous. CDR3 length: 14 amino acids. Trimming cost V 4 bases and J 4 bases, with 11 bases left between them. CDR1 and CDR2 (germline): SGHAT, FQNNGV. CDR3 amino acids: CASSSISSYNEQFF. For the CDR3, the DNA is TGTGCCAGCAGCTCAATAAGCAGTTACAATGAGCAGTTCTTC.

This clonotype was picked up a small number of times. V is TRBV11-2 and J is TRBJ2-6, with unresolved D. V was pared by 7 bases and J by 1 base, with 17 bases between. Germline V gene data show CDR1 as SGHAT and CDR2 as FQNNGV. This CDR3 region has 17 residues. The CDR3 protein is CASTAWLGKSGANVLTF. The CDR3 DNA is TGTGCCAGCACAGCTTGGTTAGGGAAGTCTGGGGCCAACGTCCTGACTTTC. The whole variable domain, filled in from reference TRBV11-2 and TRBJ2-6, reads EAGVAQSPRYKIIEKRQSVAFWCNPISGHATLYWYQQILGQGPKLLIQFQNNGVVDDSQLPKDRFSAERLKGVDSTLKIQPAKLEDSAVYLCASTAWLGKSGANVLTFGAGSRLTVL.

This clonotype came up a few times. The chain uses TRBV20-1 and TRBJ2-1; 8 positions match TRBD2. The CDR3 contains 14 residues. Germline lookup yields CDR1 DFQATT and CDR2 SNEGSKA (reference sequence). Trimming at V came to 3 bases and at J to 0 bases, leaving 1 base not matched to a gene. This chain's CDR3 is CSASSGSSYNEQFF. The CDR3 nucleotides are TGCAGTGCTAGCAGCGGGAGCTCCTACAATGAGCAGTTCTTC.

The chain has TRBV2 and TRBJ2-1, with 9 bases that match TRBD1. The V segment lost 7 bases and the J segment 5 bases; nucleotides outside the gene matches: 9. Germline V gene sequence: CDR1 SNHLY, CDR2 FYNNEI. The CDR3 extends over 15 amino acids. CDR3 in amino acids: CASIRPGQGNNEQFF. The CDR3 DNA sequence: TGTGCCAGCATACGGCCGGGACAGGGAAACAATGAGCAGTTCTTC.

This clonotype was seen repeatedly, ten times or more. This chain connects TRBV2 to TRBJ2-7, with 8 bases fitting TRBD1. Germline CDR1 reads SNHLY; CDR2 reads FYNNEI. After removal of 2 bases from V and 9 bases from J, the junction contained 9 bases not matched to a gene. This CDR3 has 14 amino acids. The CDR3 sequence is CASSESPGGIRQYV. The DNA for the CDR3 is TGTGCCAGCAGTGAATCTCCAGGGGGCATTCGGCAGTACGTC.

The chain is built from TRBV10-3 and TRBJ2-5; TRBD1 might be the D (5 bases). Germline CDR1 ENHRY, CDR2 SYGVKD. This CDR3 region has 13 residues. V lost 6 bases, J lost 3 bases, and 11 bases lay in between. CDR3 loop: CAISPGKKETQYF. Here the CDR3 DNA reads TGTGCCATCAGCCCAGGGAAAAAAGAGACCCAGTACTTC.

The V gene is TRBV25-1, the J gene TRBJ2-2; TRBD1 aligns across 7 bases. Germline CDR1 reads MGHDK; CDR2 reads SYGVNS. After removal of 5 bases from V and 0 bases from J, the junction contained 12 bases not matched to a gene. This CDR3 has 18 residues. The CDR3 reads CASSPLGRGRTNTGELFF. Here the CDR3 DNA reads TGTGCCAGCAGTCCCTTGGGTAGGGGGCGGACGAACACCGGGGAGCTGTTTTTT. The full variable domain, completed using reference TRBV25-1 and TRBJ2-2, is EADIYQTPRYLVIGTGKKITLECSQTMGHDKMYWYQQDPGMELHLIHYSYGVNSTEKGDLSSESTVSRIRTEHFPLTLESARPSHTSQYLCASSPLGRGRTNTGELFFGEGSRLTVL.

Notes on this clonotype: At one of its ends the junction is not consistent with the germline gene, which may arise from a read error. The chain links TRBV2 to TRBJ2-2; D perhaps matches TRBD2 (5 bases). Germline lookup yields CDR1 SNHLY and CDR2 FYNNEI. The CDR3 contains 11 residues. CDR3 coding DNA: TGTGCCAGCAGTGAGGCCGGGGAGCTGATTTTT. Protein product: CASSEAGELIF. The whole variable domain, filled in from reference TRBV2 and TRBJ2-2, reads EPEVTQTPSHQVTQMGQEVILRCVPISNHLYFYWYRQILGQKVEFLVSFYNNEISEKSEIFDDQFSVERPDGSNFTLKIRSTKLEDSAMYFCASSEAGELIFGEGSRLTVL.

The chain carries TRBV5-1 and TRBJ1-1, with 11 bases that match TRBD1. This CDR3 has 13 amino acids. Germline CDR1 is SGHRS and CDR2 is YFSETQ. Unmatched junction bases numbered 6, after V lost 9 bases and J lost 5 bases. The CDR3 DNA is TGCGCCACCAAGGGACAGGGGGGGACTGAAGCTTTCTTT. Translating gives CATKGQGGTEAFF.